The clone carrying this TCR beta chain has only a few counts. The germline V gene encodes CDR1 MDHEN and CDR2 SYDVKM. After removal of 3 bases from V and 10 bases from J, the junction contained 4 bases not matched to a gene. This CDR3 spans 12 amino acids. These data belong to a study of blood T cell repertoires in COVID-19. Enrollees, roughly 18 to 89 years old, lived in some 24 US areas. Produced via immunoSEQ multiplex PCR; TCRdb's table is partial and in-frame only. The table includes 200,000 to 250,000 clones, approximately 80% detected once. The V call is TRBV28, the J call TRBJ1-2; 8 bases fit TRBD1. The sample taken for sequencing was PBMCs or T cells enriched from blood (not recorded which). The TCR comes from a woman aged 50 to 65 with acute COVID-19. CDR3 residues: CASSFVTGAYTF. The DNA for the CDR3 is TGTGCCAGCAGTTTCGTGACAGGGGCCTACACCTTC.